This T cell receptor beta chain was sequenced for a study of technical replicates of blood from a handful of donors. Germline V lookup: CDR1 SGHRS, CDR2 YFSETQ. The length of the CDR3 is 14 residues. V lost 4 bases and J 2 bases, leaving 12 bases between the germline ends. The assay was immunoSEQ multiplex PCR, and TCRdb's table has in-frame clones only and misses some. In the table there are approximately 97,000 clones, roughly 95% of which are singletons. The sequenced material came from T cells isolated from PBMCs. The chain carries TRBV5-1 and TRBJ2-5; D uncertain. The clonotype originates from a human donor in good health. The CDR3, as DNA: TGCGCCAGCAGCATACGACAACCTCAAGAGACCCAGTACTTC. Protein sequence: CASSIRQPQETQYF. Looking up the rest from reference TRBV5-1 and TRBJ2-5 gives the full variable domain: KAGVTQTPRYLIKTRGQQVTLSCSPISGHRSVSWYQQTPGQGLQFLFEYFSETQRNKGNFPGRFSGRQFSNSRSEMNVSTLELGDSALYLCASSIRQPQETQYFGPGTRLLVL.